These T cell receptor beta chains were read from a single sample in a study of beta chain features in type 1 diabetes. TCRdb keeps only in-frame clones here, not all; method: immunoSEQ multiplex PCR. Here the sample spans 900,000 or so clones, roughly a sixth being singletons. The sample consisted of naive CD4+ T cells from blood. The receptors here all came from a woman aged 18-30 years in good health. The CDR3 runs from the conserved cysteine through the conserved F or W. The D gene is left open where the match is weak. For some rows the clone size is stated as once, few or many, or as a class when expanded; others skip it.

v_gene,abundance,j_gene,len,d_gene,CDR3nt,CDR3aa
TRBV5-4,-,TRBJ2-2,15,TRBD2,TGTGCCAGCAGCCCTAGCGGGAGAGAGACCGGGGAGCTGTTTTTT,CASSPSGRETGELFF
TRBV4-3,-,TRBJ2-5,14,-,TGCGCCAGCAGCCAGTGGACGCACCAAGAGACCCAGTACTTC,CASSQWTHQETQYF
TRBV6-6,-,TRBJ2-5,14,-,TGTGCCAGCAGTCCACTCGGGGGCGCGGAGACCCAGTACTTC,CASSPLGGAETQYF
TRBV4-3,few,TRBJ2-5,15,-,TGCGCCAGCAGCCAAAAAAGTGGTGGGCACGAGACCCAGTACTTC,CASSQKSGGHETQYF
TRBV11-2,-,TRBJ2-5,14,TRBD2,TGTGCCAGCAGCTTAAGGCTAGCGGGAGAGACCCAGTACTTC,CASSLRLAGETQYF
TRBV18,once,TRBJ2-1,12,TRBD1,TGTGCCAGCTCACCAAGAGACAGGGGGCTAATCTTC,CASSPRDRGLIF
TRBV15,few,TRBJ2-5,15,-,TGTGCCACCAGCAGAGATCAGGGGTACCAAGAGACCCAGTACTTC,CATSRDQGYQETQYF
TRBV6-5,-,TRBJ2-7,14,TRBD2,TGTGCCAGCACGAAAGCGGGAGGCCTCTACGAGCAGTACTTC,CASTKAGGLYEQYF
TRBV18,-,TRBJ2-1,17,TRBD2,TGTGCCAGCTCAACTGGACTAGCGGGCGCTACCTCCAATGAGCAGTTCTTC,CASSTGLAGATSNEQFF
TRBV9,-,TRBJ2-2,15,-,TGTGCCAGCAGCGTCTCGGACAGCTACACCGGGGAGCTGTTTTTT,CASSVSDSYTGELFF
TRBV4-1,-,TRBJ2-7,15,-,TGCGCCAGCAGCCAGGTGTACCCGGGGCCGTACGAGCAGTACTTC,CASSQVYPGPYEQYF